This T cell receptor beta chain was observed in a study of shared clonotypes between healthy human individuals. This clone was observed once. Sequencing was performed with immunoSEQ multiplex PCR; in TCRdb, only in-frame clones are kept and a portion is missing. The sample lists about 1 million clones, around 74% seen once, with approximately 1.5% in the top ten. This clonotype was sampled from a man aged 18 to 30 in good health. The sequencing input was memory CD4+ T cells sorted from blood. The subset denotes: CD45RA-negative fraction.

Written as DNA, the CDR3 is TGCAGCGTTGCCGGGACAGGGTCCTACGAGCAGTACTTC. Amino acid sequence: CSVAGTGSYEQYF. The chain employs TRBV29-1 and TRBJ2-7; TRBD1 aligns across 9 bases. In germline, CDR1 is SQVTM, CDR2 ANQGSEA. The CDR3 has 13 amino acids. V shed 4 bases and J 1 base; nucleotides not matched to a gene: 2.